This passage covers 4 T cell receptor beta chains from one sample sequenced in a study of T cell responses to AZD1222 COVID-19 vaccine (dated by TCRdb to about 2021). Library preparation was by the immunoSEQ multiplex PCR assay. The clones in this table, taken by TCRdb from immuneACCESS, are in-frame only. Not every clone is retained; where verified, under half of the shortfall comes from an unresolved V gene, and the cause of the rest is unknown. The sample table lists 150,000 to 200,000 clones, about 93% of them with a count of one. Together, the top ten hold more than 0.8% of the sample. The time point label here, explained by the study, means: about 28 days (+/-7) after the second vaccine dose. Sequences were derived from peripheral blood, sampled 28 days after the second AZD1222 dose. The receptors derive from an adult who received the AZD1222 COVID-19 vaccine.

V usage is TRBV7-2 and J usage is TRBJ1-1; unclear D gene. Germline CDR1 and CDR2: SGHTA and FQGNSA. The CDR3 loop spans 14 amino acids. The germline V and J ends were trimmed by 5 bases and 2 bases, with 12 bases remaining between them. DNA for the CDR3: TGTGCCAGCAGCACAAATCCGTTAAACACTGAAGCTTTCTTT. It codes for CASSTNPLNTEAFF.

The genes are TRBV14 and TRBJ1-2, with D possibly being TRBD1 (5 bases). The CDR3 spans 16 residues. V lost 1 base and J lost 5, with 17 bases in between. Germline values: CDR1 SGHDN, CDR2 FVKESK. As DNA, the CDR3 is TGTGCCAGCAGCCAAGTTGGCAGGGAGCTGTTTTATGGCTACACCTTC. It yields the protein CASSQVGRELFYGYTF. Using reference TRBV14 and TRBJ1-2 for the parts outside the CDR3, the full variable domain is EAGVTQFPSHSVIEKGQTVTLRCDPISGHDNLYWYRRVMGKEIKFLLHFVKESKQDESGMPNNRFLAERTGGTYSTLKVQPAELEDSGVYFCASSQVGRELFYGYTFGSGTRLTVV.

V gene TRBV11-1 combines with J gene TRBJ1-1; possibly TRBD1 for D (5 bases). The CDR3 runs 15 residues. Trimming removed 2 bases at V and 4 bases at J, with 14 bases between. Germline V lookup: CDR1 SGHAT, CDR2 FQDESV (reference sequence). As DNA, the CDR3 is TGTGCCAGCAGCTTACGGCGGGGGGGAACCACTGAAGCTTTCTTT. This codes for CASSLRRGGTTEAFF.

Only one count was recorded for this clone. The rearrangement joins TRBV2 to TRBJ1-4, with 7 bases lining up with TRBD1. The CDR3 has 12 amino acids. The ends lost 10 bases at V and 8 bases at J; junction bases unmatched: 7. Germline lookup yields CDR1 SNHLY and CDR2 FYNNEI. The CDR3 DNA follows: TGTGCCACACGACAGGGTGACGAAAAACTGTTTTTT. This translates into CATRQGDEKLFF.